This T cell receptor beta chain comes out of a study of CD8 T cells in Susac syndrome (dated by TCRdb to the late 2010s). About the full investigation: Whether CD8+ T cell activation and differentiation in Susac syndrome was antigen driven was tested using repertoire sequencing.

RNA was extracted with the RNeasy kit and about 0.5 to 1 ug was reverse transcribed using random hexamers. TCR beta CDR3 regions were amplified with the immunoSEQ multiplex PCR assay covering 54 Vbeta and 13 Jbeta segments. To correct PCR amplification bias, a synthetic template baseline was used for both primer optimization and computational correction. In the source study's methods: Reads were assigned to V, D and J genes according to IMGT and analyzed in immunoSEQ Analyzer, with only productive sequences retained. Clonality was computed as one minus Shannon entropy normalized by log2 of the number of productive unique sequences. Public and private clones were assessed among the 100 most prevalent clones of each patient and control. Clones were defined as Susac-specific when absent from the healthy and MS cohorts, from 1052 published viral clones and from other ImmuneACCESS disease sequences. TCRdb's own reprocessing of the public reads used fastp at Q25 and MiXCR and kept productive beta chains. Each entry is one CDR3 protein sequence, shown with its most common DNA and genes. TCRdb, not the authors, supplied the V and J calls. This sample is represented by about 140,000 distinct CDR3 sequences; roughly 94% of them were singletons. Jointly, the top ten make up 0.075% to 0.09% of the sample.

The research as a whole found: The number of individuals in the TCR sequencing and HLA analysis was acknowledged as relatively small.

Peripheral blood CD8+ and CD4+ T cells from healthy donors, Susac syndrome patients and multiple sclerosis patients were profiled by high-throughput TCR beta sequencing. The healthy donors served as controls matched for age and sex. Bulk CD8+ and CD4+ T cells were purified by magnetic negative isolation, while CD8+ TEMRA cells were enriched using FACS. Blood was collected in EDTA tubes and processed within 24 hours, with PBMCs isolated through density gradient centrifugation. PBMCs intended for TCR sequencing were frozen in liquid nitrogen and were later thawed in a 37 degrees C water bath. The sorted or isolated CD4+, CD8+ and CD8+ TEMRA cells had a purity of 90% or higher. Remarks on this clonotype: What this receptor recognizes is not known. One base away there is no much larger clone; base qualities are not given.

The sequence derives from a human donor in good health. Sequenced input: CD4+ T cells from PBMCs.

Read as DNA, the sequence is TGTGCCAGTAGTTTCTCGCCCCGGGACAACGATGAAAAACTGTTTTTT. It codes for CASSFSPRDNDEKLFF. The chain is made from TRBV19 and TRBJ1-4; possibly the D gene is TRBD1, per 6 matching bases. According to the germline V gene (reference sequence), CDR1 reads LNHDA and CDR2 reads SQIVND. The CDR3 spans 16 residues, from the cysteine through the phenylalanine. Just CDR3 DNA is preserved here, 48 bases in frame from base 1. V was cut back by 5 bases and J by 6 bases, leaving a gap of 19 bases between them.